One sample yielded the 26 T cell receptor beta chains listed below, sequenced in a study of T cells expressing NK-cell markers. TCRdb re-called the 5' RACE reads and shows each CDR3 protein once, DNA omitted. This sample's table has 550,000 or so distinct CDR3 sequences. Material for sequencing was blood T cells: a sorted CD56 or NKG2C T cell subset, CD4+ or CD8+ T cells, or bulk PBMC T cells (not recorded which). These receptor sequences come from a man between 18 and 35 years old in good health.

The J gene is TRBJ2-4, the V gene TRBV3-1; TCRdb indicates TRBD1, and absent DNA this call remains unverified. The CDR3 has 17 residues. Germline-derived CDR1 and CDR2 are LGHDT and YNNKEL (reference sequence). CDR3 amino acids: CASSQGRAGKAKNIQYF.

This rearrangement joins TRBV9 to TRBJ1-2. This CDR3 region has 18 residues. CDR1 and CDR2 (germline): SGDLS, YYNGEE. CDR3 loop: CASSVGLGQAQKGYGYTF.

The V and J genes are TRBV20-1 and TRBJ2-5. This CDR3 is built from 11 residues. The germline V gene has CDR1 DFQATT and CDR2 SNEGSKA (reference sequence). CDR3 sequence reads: CSASLIQTQYF.

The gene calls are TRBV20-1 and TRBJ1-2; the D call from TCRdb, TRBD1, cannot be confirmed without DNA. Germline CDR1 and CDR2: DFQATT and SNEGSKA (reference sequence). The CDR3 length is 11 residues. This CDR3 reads CSAFKTGGYTF.

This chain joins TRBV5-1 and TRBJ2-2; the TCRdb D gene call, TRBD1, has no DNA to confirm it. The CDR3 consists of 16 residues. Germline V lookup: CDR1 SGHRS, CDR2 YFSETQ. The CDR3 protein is CASSPWKGESIGELFF.

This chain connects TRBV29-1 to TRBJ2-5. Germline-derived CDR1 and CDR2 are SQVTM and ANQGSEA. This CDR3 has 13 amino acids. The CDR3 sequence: CSVDKRFQETQYF.

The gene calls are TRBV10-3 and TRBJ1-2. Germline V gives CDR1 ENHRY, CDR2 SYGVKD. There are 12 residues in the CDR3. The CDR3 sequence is CAISEQSEGYTF.

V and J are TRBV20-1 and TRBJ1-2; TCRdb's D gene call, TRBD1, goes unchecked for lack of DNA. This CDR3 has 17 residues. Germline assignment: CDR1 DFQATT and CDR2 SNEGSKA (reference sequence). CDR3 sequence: CSAREAWTGEANYGYTF.

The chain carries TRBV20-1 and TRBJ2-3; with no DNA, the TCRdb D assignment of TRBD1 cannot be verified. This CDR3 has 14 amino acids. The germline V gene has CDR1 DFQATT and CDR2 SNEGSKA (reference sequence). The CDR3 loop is CSARKGGPADTQYF.

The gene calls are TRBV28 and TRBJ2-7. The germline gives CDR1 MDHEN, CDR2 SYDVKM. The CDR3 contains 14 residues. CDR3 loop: CASSLNQRWYEQYF.

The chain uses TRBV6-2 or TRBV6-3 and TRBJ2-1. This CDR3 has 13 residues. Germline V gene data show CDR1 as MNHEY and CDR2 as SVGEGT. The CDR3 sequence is CASSRTWNNEQFF.

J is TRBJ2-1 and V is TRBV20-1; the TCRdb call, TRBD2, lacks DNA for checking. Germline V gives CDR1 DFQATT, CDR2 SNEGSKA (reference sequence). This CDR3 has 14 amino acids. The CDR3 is CSAGPQRTYNEQFF.

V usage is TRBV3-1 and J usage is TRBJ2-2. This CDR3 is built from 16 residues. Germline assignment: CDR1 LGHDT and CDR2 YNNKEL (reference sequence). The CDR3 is CASSQDGRSGTGELFF.

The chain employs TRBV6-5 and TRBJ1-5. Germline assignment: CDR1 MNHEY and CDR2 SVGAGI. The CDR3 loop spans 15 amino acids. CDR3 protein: CASSPGGVGGQPQHF.

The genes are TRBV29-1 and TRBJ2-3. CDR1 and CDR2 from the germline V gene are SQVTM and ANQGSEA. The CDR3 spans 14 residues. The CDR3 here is CSVCCETFTDTQYF.

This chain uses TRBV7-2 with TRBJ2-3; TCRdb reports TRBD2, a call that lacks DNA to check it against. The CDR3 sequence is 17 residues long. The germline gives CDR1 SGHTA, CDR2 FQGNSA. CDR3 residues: CASSSPGTSGTTDTQYF.

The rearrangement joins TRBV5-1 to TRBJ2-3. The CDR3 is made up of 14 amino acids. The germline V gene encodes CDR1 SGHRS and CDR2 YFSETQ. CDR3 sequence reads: CASSYAERTDTQYF.

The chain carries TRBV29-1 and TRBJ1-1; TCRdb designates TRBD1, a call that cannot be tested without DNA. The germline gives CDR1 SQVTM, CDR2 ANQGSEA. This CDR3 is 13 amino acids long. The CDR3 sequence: CSVGGTAWTEAFF.

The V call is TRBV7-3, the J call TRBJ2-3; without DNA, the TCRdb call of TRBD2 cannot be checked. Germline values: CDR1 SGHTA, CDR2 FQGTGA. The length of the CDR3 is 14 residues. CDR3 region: CASSFGESPDTQYF.

The CDR3 protein is CASSEAWWDQGAQTNEKLFF. The chain joins TRBV6-1 to TRBJ1-4; the TCRdb D gene call, TRBD1, has no DNA to confirm it. This CDR3 contains 20 residues. From germline, CDR1 is MNHNS and CDR2 SASEGT.

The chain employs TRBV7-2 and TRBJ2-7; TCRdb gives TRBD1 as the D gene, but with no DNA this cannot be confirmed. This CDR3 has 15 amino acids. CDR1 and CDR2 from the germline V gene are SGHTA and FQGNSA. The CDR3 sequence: CASSLLTGVGSEQYF.

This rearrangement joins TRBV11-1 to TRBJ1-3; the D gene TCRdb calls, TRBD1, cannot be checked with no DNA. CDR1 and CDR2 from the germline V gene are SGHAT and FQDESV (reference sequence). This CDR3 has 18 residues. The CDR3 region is CASRRRQGASSSGNTIYF.

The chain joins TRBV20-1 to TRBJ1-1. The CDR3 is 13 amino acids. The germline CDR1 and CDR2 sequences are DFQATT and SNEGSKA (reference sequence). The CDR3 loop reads CSARGRTSWEAFF.

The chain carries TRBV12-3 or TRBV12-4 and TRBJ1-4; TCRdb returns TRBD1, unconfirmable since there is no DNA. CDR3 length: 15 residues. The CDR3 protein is CASSPVRMGSEKLFF.

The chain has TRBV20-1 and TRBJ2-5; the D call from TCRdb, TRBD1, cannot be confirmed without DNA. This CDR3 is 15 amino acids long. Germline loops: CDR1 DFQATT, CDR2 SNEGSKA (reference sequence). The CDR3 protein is CSARLGQVFEETQYF.

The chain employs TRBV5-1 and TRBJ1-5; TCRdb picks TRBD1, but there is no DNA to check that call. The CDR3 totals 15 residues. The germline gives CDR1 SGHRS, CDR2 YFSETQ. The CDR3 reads CASRKDRGVNQPQHF.